The 10 T cell receptor beta chains presented below share a single source sample, sequenced in a study of cytomegalovirus exposure and HLA in healthy donors listed by TCRdb under 2017. The protocol used for the library was the immunoSEQ multiplex PCR assay. For the multiplex PCR, a mixture combining 60 forward primers for TCR Vbeta segments and 13 reverse primers for TCR Jbeta segments was used. The source is immuneACCESS, and TCRdb retained only in-frame sequences with V and J called. Part of the clones is not carried over; for the studies checked, unresolved V genes explain less than half of this, and the remainder is unexplained. The sample table lists tens of thousands of clones, roughly three quarters of them with a count of one. Jointly, the top ten make up approximately 23% of the sample. The sample was PBMCs. Every receptor here comes from a woman between 50 and 59 years old in good health and CMV-seropositive.

The rearrangement uses TRBV7-9 and TRBJ1-1, with D tentatively TRBD1 (6 bases). The ends were cut back, 0 bases at V and 3 bases at J, with 14 bases in the middle. CDR1 and CDR2 from the germline V gene are SEHNR and FQNEAQ (reference sequence). The length of the CDR3 is 16 residues. The CDR3 DNA reads as TGTGCCAGCAGCTTAGCGGGCGGGGGGGCCCACACTGAAGCTTTCTTT. Its translation: CASSLAGGGAHTEAFF.

This chain connects TRBV11-2 to TRBJ2-7, with TRBD2 matching 9 bases. The CDR3 loop spans 15 amino acids. CDR1 and CDR2 from the germline V gene are SGHAT and FQNNGV. After removal of 6 bases from V and 4 bases from J, the junction contained 10 bases not matched to a gene. The CDR3 reads CASRQVPSGNYEQYF. The CDR3 coding sequence is TGTGCCAGCAGACAAGTGCCTAGCGGGAATTACGAGCAGTACTTC.

V gene TRBV2 combines with J gene TRBJ2-5; D is uncertain. The CDR3 runs 12 residues. Germline assignment: CDR1 SNHLY and CDR2 FYNNEI. V lost 4 bases and J 5 bases, leaving 8 bases between the germline ends. CDR3 coding DNA: TGTGCCAGCAGTGTGGTGAGGGAGACCCAGTACTTC. Its translation: CASSVVRETQYF. Full variable domain (outside the CDR3, taken from reference TRBV2 and TRBJ2-5): EPEVTQTPSHQVTQMGQEVILRCVPISNHLYFYWYRQILGQKVEFLVSFYNNEISEKSEIFDDQFSVERPDGSNFTLKIRSTKLEDSAMYFCASSVVRETQYFGPGTRLLVL.

The rearrangement joins TRBV14 to TRBJ1-2; D perhaps matches TRBD1 (6 bases). V lost 4 bases, J lost 2 bases, and 14 bases lay in between. CDR1 and CDR2 from the germline V gene are SGHDN and FVKESK. The CDR3 totals 15 residues. The CDR3 sequence is CASSLQQGVNYGYTF. In DNA form, the CDR3 reads TGTGCCAGCAGCCTACAACAGGGAGTGAACTATGGCTACACCTTC.

Only a few counts were recorded for this clone. This sequence joins TRBV19 and TRBJ2-5; possibly TRBD1 for D (6 bases). Germline CDR1 is LNHDA and CDR2 is SQIVND (reference sequence). This CDR3 is built from 15 residues. Trimming pared 10 bases from V and 0 bases from J, leaving 18 bases between. CDR3 bases: TGTGCCACATCAACCGGCAGGGGCTACCAAGAGACCCAGTACTTC. Protein: CATSTGRGYQETQYF. Supplemented by reference TRBV19 and TRBJ2-5, the full variable domain reads DGGITQSPKYLFRKEGQNVTLSCEQNLNHDAMYWYRQDPGQGLRLIYYSQIVNDFQKGDIAEGYSVSREKKESFPLTVTSAQKNPTAFYLCATSTGRGYQETQYFGPGTRLLVL.

V usage is TRBV6-5 and J usage is TRBJ2-1, with D maybe TRBD1 (6 bases). Germline loops: CDR1 MNHEY, CDR2 SVGAGI. Between the trimmed V and J ends, which lost 6 bases and 15 bases, there was a span of 21 bases. The CDR3 contains 13 residues. CDR3 residues: CASRPWTAPKGFF. In nucleotides, the CDR3 is TGTGCCAGCAGACCCTGGACAGCCCCTAAGGGGTTCTTC.

This clone has more than one count but fewer than ten. This chain links TRBV29-1 with TRBJ2-2, with 9 positions matching TRBD1. This CDR3 spans 14 amino acids. V gave up 4 bases and J gave up 8 bases; unmatched junction bases: 8. CDR1 is SQVTM and CDR2 is ANQGSEA in the germline V gene. The CDR3 loop reads CSVGGQGVLGELFF. DNA of the CDR3: TGCAGCGTTGGGGGACAGGGTGTTCTGGGGGAGCTGTTTTTT.

The V and J genes are TRBV19 and TRBJ2-1; D possibly corresponds to TRBD2 (5 bases). The V and J ends lost 7 bases and 5 bases respectively, with 21 bases between them. The CDR3 spans 16 residues. In germline, CDR1 is LNHDA, CDR2 SQIVND (reference sequence). The CDR3 bases are TGTGCCAGTACCCCGGAGGTGTGGGAGAGAAACAATGAGCAGTTCTTC. The encoded protein is CASTPEVWERNNEQFF.

The CDR3 DNA is TGTGCCAGCAGCTTGGAGGTAGGGGTTTCCTCAGATACGCAGTATTTT. Its translation: CASSLEVGVSSDTQYF. V usage is TRBV5-6 and J usage is TRBJ2-3, with a weak D call TRBD1 (5 bases). The CDR3 is 16 residues long. Germline V lookup: CDR1 SGHDT, CDR2 YYEEEE. V was clipped by 0 bases and J by 4 bases, with 15 bases between them.

A single count supports this clone. CDR3 coding DNA: TGTGCCAGCACCAAGAGGCAGGGGATAGGAAACACCATATATTTT. Protein product: CASTKRQGIGNTIYF. The V and J genes are TRBV6-6 and TRBJ1-3, with a tentative D call TRBD1 (6 bases). The CDR3 consists of 15 residues. V dropped 7 bases and J dropped 4 bases, with 17 bases sitting between them. Germline CDR1 is MNHNY and CDR2 is SVGAGI (reference sequence).